These 31 T cell receptor beta chains were sequenced from one sample in a study of cytomegalovirus exposure and HLA in healthy donors. PCR involved 60 Vbeta and 13 Jbeta primers. Here immunoSEQ multiplex PCR was the method, and the copy in TCRdb shows in-frame clones only, minus some. Of about 130,000 clones in the sample, around 80% were seen once. Sequenced sample: PBMCs. The receptors originated from a man aged 35 to 55 in good health and CMV-seropositive.

V usage is TRBV2 and J usage is TRBJ1-5; a possible D gene is TRBD1 (6 bases). Trimming stripped 7 bases from V and 2 bases from J, with 9 bases between. This CDR3 is built from 13 residues. Germline lookup yields CDR1 SNHLY and CDR2 FYNNEI. The CDR3 nucleotides are TGTGCCAGCAAAAGGACAGGCAATCAGCCCCAGCATTTT. Protein: CASKRTGNQPQHF. The full variable domain, in which reference TRBV2 and TRBJ1-5 provide the parts outside the CDR3, is EPEVTQTPSHQVTQMGQEVILRCVPISNHLYFYWYRQILGQKVEFLVSFYNNEISEKSEIFDDQFSVERPDGSNFTLKIRSTKLEDSAMYFCASKRTGNQPQHFGDGTRLSIL.

V gene TRBV5-1 combines with J gene TRBJ2-5, with D tentatively TRBD2 (5 bases). The ends were cut back, 6 bases at V and 1 base at J, with 16 bases in the middle. CDR1 SGHRS and CDR2 YFSETQ come from the germline V gene. This CDR3 is 15 amino acids long. CDR3 loop: CASTSASGFQETQYF. The CDR3 DNA reads as TGCGCCAGCACCTCTGCGTCGGGGTTCCAAGAGACCCAGTACTTC.

The chain links TRBV4-1 to TRBJ1-2; the D gene is possibly TRBD1 (5 bases). The germline V and J ends were trimmed by 1 base and 2 bases, with 14 bases remaining between them. Germline assignment: CDR1 MGHRA and CDR2 YSYEKL. This CDR3 comprises 16 residues. The CDR3 here is CASSQVEVGQNYGYTF. The CDR3 region has the DNA TGCGCCAGCAGCCAAGTTGAGGTAGGACAAAACTATGGCTACACCTTC.

V and J are TRBV18 and TRBJ1-4; the match to TRBD1 covers 7 bases. Germline lookup yields CDR1 KGHSH and CDR2 LQKENI. The CDR3 has 16 amino acids. After removal of 2 bases from V and 3 bases from J, the junction contained 6 bases not matched to a gene. The CDR3 DNA reads as TGTGCCAGCTCACCATCCCAACAGGGGCCTAATGAAAAACTGTTTTTT. It specifies CASSPSQQGPNEKLFF. The variable domain in full, with the rest retrieved from reference TRBV18 and TRBJ1-4, is NAGVMQNPRHLVRRRGQEARLRCSPMKGHSHVYWYRQLPEEGLKFMVYLQKENIIDESGMPKERFSAEFPKEGPSILRIQQVVRGDSAAYFCASSPSQQGPNEKLFFGSGTQLSVL.

This chain links TRBV10-3 with TRBJ1-4, with D possibly matching TRBD1 (6 bases). The germline gives CDR1 ENHRY, CDR2 SYGVKD. V lost 3 bases and J 4 bases, leaving 9 bases between the germline ends. CDR3 length: 14 residues. The chain's CDR3 is CAISERGSNEKLFF. CDR3 DNA: TGTGCCATCAGTGAAAGGGGGAGTAATGAAAAACTGTTTTTT.

The chain couples TRBV5-1 to TRBJ2-5, with D perhaps matching TRBD2 (6 bases). Deletions cut 2 bases from V and 2 bases from J, with 7 bases between. The CDR3 contains 13 residues. Germline lookup yields CDR1 SGHRS and CDR2 YFSETQ. The chain's CDR3 is CASSFGTQETQYF. The CDR3 DNA reads as TGCGCCAGCAGCTTCGGGACTCAAGAGACCCAGTACTTC.

About this clone: Distinct nucleotide sequences in the sample also encode this CDR3. This chain connects TRBV6-1 to TRBJ1-2; TRBD1 aligns across 11 bases. CDR1 and CDR2 (germline): MNHNS, SASEGT. V dropped 6 bases and J dropped 8; count of bases not matched to a gene: 5. This CDR3 has 13 amino acids. The CDR3 spells CASSDRDRGGYTF. The CDR3 DNA reads TGTGCCAGCAGCGACCGGGACAGGGGGGGCTACACCTTC.

The chain has TRBV6-5 and TRBJ1-5; 9 nucleotides match TRBD1. V lost 6 bases and J lost 6; bases outside the gene matches: 9. Germline CDR1 is MNHEY and CDR2 is SVGAGI. This CDR3 region has 15 residues. CDR3 amino acids: CASSRGQGIGQPQHF. As DNA, the CDR3 is TGTGCCAGCAGCAGAGGACAGGGGATAGGTCAGCCCCAGCATTTT.

The chain is built from TRBV18 and TRBJ2-3; a possible D gene is TRBD2 (5 bases). Germline V gives CDR1 KGHSH, CDR2 LQKENI. This CDR3 contains 12 residues. V gave up 6 bases and J gave up 4 bases, with 8 bases separating them. The CDR3 protein is CASSGAADTQYF. The CDR3 DNA sequence: TGTGCCAGCTCGGGAGCAGCAGATACGCAGTATTTT. The full variable domain, rest sourced from reference TRBV18 and TRBJ2-3, is NAGVMQNPRHLVRRRGQEARLRCSPMKGHSHVYWYRQLPEEGLKFMVYLQKENIIDESGMPKERFSAEFPKEGPSILRIQQVVRGDSAAYFCASSGAADTQYFGPGTRLTVL.

This chain links TRBV6-5 with TRBJ1-3; no clear D gene. CDR1 and CDR2 from the germline V gene are MNHEY and SVGAGI. V lost 8 bases to trimming and J lost 0 bases, with 14 bases between them. The CDR3 runs to 15 residues. CDR3 protein: CASCSEPYSGNTIYF. Here the CDR3 DNA reads TGTGCCAGCTGTTCCGAGCCTTACTCTGGAAACACCATATATTTT.

The chain employs TRBV13 and TRBJ2-5, with D uncertain. The DNA matches TRBJ2-7 better at its end, which makes the J call doubtful. The CDR3 extends over 12 amino acids. The germline gives CDR1 PRHDT, CDR2 FYEKMQ (reference sequence). The CDR3 reads CASSPPYHEQYF. The CDR3 nucleotides are TGTGCCAGCAGCCCCCCGTATCACGAGCAGTACTTC.

The chain is built from TRBV5-1 and TRBJ2-3; 7 bases agree with TRBD1. In germline, CDR1 is SGHRS, CDR2 YFSETQ. CDR3 length: 15 residues. V lost 0 bases, J lost 4 bases, and 5 bases stayed unmatched. The CDR3 DNA sequence: TGCGCCAGCAGCTTGGAGGCCCAGGGGGCAGATACGCAGTATTTT. This encodes CASSLEAQGADTQYF.

V is TRBV27 and J is TRBJ2-1; the match to TRBD2 covers 9 bases. CDR1 MNHEY and CDR2 SMNVEV come from the germline V gene (reference sequence). This CDR3 has 15 amino acids. Trimming at V came to 9 bases and at J to 2 bases, leaving 8 bases not matched to a gene. The CDR3 region is CARPVGTSPYNEQFF. CDR3 nucleotides: TGTGCCAGGCCTGTAGGGACTAGCCCCTACAATGAGCAGTTCTTC.

In this sample, this clone turned up a few times. This chain uses TRBV2 with TRBJ2-3; unclear D gene. Per germline, CDR1 SNHLY and CDR2 FYNNEI. Trimming stripped 6 bases from V and 3 bases from J, with 7 bases between. CDR3 length equals 12 residues. The CDR3 nucleotides read TGTGCCAGCAGGACGGAGACAGATACGCAGTATTTT. Amino acids: CASRTETDTQYF.

This clone turned up a few times. The chain joins TRBV6-5 to TRBJ1-2; perhaps TRBD1 as D (6 bases). V was cut by 10 bases and J by 6 bases, with 21 bases left in between. The CDR3 has 14 amino acids. Germline lookup yields CDR1 MNHEY and CDR2 SVGAGI. The CDR3 region has the DNA TGTGCCATCCGGAACAGGGTATTAGGAGATGGCTACACCTTC. The encoded protein is CAIRNRVLGDGYTF.

The chain recombines TRBV6-1 with TRBJ2-3, with TRBD1 as a possible D gene (6 bases). This CDR3 is built from 13 residues. CDR1 and CDR2 (germline): MNHNS, SASEGT. V lost 6 bases, J lost 4 bases, and 11 bases lay in between. CDR3 in DNA: TGTGCCAGCAGAACGACAGGAGCAGATACGCAGTATTTT. This codes for CASRTTGADTQYF.

The gene calls are TRBV6-5 and TRBJ1-1, with 8 bases that match TRBD1. With V trimmed by 4 bases and J by 6 bases, 4 bases remained unmatched. The CDR3 has 13 residues. Germline lookup yields CDR1 MNHEY and CDR2 SVGAGI. The CDR3 nucleotides read TGTGCCAGCAGTTTAACGACAGGGGCTGAAGCTTTCTTT. It is translated as CASSLTTGAEAFF.

The rearrangement links TRBV6-6 to TRBJ1-5; D is possibly TRBD1 (6 bases). V lost 6 bases to trimming and J lost 12 bases, with 18 bases between them. CDR1 is MNHNY and CDR2 is SVGAGI in the germline V gene (reference sequence). The CDR3 loop spans 13 amino acids. CDR3 protein: CASSQGIRGRQHF. The CDR3 nucleotides are TGTGCCAGCAGCCAGGGGATAAGGGGACGCCAGCATTTT.

The chain employs TRBV11-2 and TRBJ2-2, with D uncertain. The CDR3 has 14 amino acids. CDR1 is SGHAT, CDR2 FQNNGV, per germline. V was pared by 3 bases and J by 1 base, with 6 bases between. This CDR3 is CASSFNRNTGELFF. DNA of the CDR3: TGTGCCAGCAGCTTCAATAGGAACACCGGGGAGCTGTTTTTT.

This chain connects TRBV2 to TRBJ1-6, with unresolved D. This CDR3 contains 15 residues. The ends were cut back, 5 bases at V and 0 bases at J, with 8 bases in the middle. The germline V gene has CDR1 SNHLY and CDR2 FYNNEI. CDR3 coding DNA: TGTGCCAGCAGTTCAGATTCCTCCTATAATTCACCCCTCCACTTT. Amino acids: CASSSDSSYNSPLHF.

This chain joins TRBV28 and TRBJ2-3; possible D gene TRBD2, 5 bases. The CDR3 has 16 amino acids. Germline CDR1 is MDHEN and CDR2 is SYDVKM. Trimming shortened V by 2 bases and J by 0 bases, and 12 bases separated the two germline ends. The CDR3 region has the DNA TGTGCCAGCAGTTTAGGTAGTTGGAGGAGCACAGATACGCAGTATTTT. Protein sequence: CASSLGSWRSTDTQYF.

Only a few counts were recorded for this clone. The rearrangement joins TRBV11-2 to TRBJ1-3, with TRBD1 matching over 7 bases. The V and J ends lost 5 bases and 2 bases, in that order; junction bases with no gene match: 6. The V gene's germline CDR1 is SGHAT and CDR2 FQNNGV. This CDR3 contains 15 residues. DNA of the CDR3: TGTGCCAGCAGCCAGACAGGGCGCCCTGGAAACACCATATATTTT. Translating it yields CASSQTGRPGNTIYF.

In its sample, this clone was seen once. CDR3 sequence reads: CASSLWGGIGNTIYF. In nucleotides, the CDR3 is TGTGCCAGCAGTTTATGGGGGGGGATTGGAAACACCATATATTTT. The chain is built from TRBV27 and TRBJ1-3, with D possibly TRBD1 on 5 matching bases. CDR3 length: 15 amino acids. The ends were cut back, 1 base at V and 3 bases at J, with 10 bases in the middle. Germline CDR1 is MNHEY and CDR2 is SMNVEV (reference sequence).

The chain joins TRBV6-1 to TRBJ1-1, with no clear D. In germline, CDR1 is MNHNS, CDR2 SASEGT. The CDR3 is 11 residues long. V lost 6 bases and J 5 bases, leaving 7 bases between the germline ends. Here the CDR3 reads CASREVTEAFF. The CDR3, as DNA: TGTGCCAGCAGGGAGGTGACTGAAGCTTTCTTT.

The chain has TRBV2 and TRBJ2-5, with 14 bases identical to TRBD2. The germline V gene encodes CDR1 SNHLY and CDR2 FYNNEI. V was clipped by 8 bases and J by 5 bases; unmatched bases: 13. The length of the CDR3 is 17 residues. In DNA, the CDR3 is TGTGCCAGCCCCAGGGGACGGACTAGCGGGAGGTTGGAGACCCAGTACTTC. It is translated as CASPRGRTSGRLETQYF.

V is TRBV5-4 and J is TRBJ2-5; D unresolved. The CDR3 is 13 residues long. CDR1 is SGHNT and CDR2 is YYREEE in the germline V gene (reference sequence). The V gene lost 2 bases and the J gene lost 5 bases, with 10 bases spanning the gap. CDR3 sequence (DNA): TGTGCCAGCAGCTTTCAAACCCGGGAGACCCAGTACTTC. Protein product: CASSFQTRETQYF. Variable domain in full (rest from reference TRBV5-4 and TRBJ2-5): ETGVTQSPTHLIKTRGQQVTLRCSSQSGHNTVSWYQQALGQGPQFIFQYYREEENGRGNFPPRFSGLQFPNYSSELNVNALELDDSALYLCASSFQTRETQYFGPGTRLLVL.

V usage is TRBV11-3 and J usage is TRBJ1-1, with D perhaps TRBD1 (5 bases). The CDR3 extends over 15 amino acids. V dropped 1 base and J dropped 0 bases, with 9 bases sitting between them. CDR1 is SGHNT, CDR2 YENEEA, per germline. CDR3 in amino acids: CASSLGGGVNTEAFF. CDR3 DNA sequence: TGTGCCAGCAGCTTAGGGGGAGGGGTGAACACTGAAGCTTTCTTT.

The chain couples TRBV6-5 to TRBJ1-2; D unclear. Looked up from germline, CDR1 is MNHEY and CDR2 is SVGAGI. V was cut by 5 bases and J by 8 bases, with 18 bases left in between. CDR3 length equals 14 residues. CDR3 DNA: TGTGCCAGCAGTACCGGCCTTACCGACGGGGGCTACACCTTC. Protein sequence: CASSTGLTDGGYTF.

The chain carries TRBV29-1 and TRBJ1-2, with 8 bases identical to TRBD1. Trimming took 6 bases from V and 7 from J; bases not matched to a gene: 10. Germline V gene lookup returns CDR1 SQVTM and CDR2 ANQGSEA. CDR3 length: 13 residues. The CDR3 DNA reads as TGCAGCGTACTAAGACAGGGGTCCCGTGGCTACACCTTC. Amino acid sequence: CSVLRQGSRGYTF.

The chain is built from TRBV2 and TRBJ1-5; D remains unclear. From germline, CDR1 is SNHLY and CDR2 FYNNEI. This CDR3 has 13 residues. The V and J ends lost 3 bases and 4 bases respectively, with 7 bases between them. CDR3 region: CASSDTGNQPQHF. Written as DNA, the CDR3 is TGTGCCAGCAGTGATACGGGTAATCAGCCCCAGCATTTT.

This sequence joins TRBV6-1 and TRBJ2-6; possible D gene TRBD1, 6 bases. V lost 8 bases to trimming and J lost 2 bases, with 13 bases between them. The CDR3 spans 15 residues. Per the germline V gene, CDR1 is MNHNS and CDR2 is SASEGT. Here the CDR3 DNA reads TGTGCCAGCGGCTACAGGGTAACTGGGGCCAACGTCCTGACTTTC. Translation gives CASGYRVTGANVLTF.